These 10 T cell receptor beta chains share one sample of origin, sequenced in a study of T cell responses to AZD1222 COVID-19 vaccine. The data were produced by immunoSEQ multiplex PCR, yet TCRdb's version contains in-frame clones alone and is incomplete. The sample shows some 80,000 clones, about 84% of them seen only once. Specimen: peripheral blood, collected on day 0 of AZD1222 vaccination. These receptor sequences come from an adult in good health.

To note about this clone: The junction shows a germline mismatch at one end, possibly a read error. The CDR3 region is CAIRGLGETQYF. CDR3 coding DNA: TGTGCAATCAGGGGCCTTGGGGAGACCCAGTACTTC. This chain connects TRBV10-3 to TRBJ2-5; D possibly corresponds to TRBD1 (6 bases). The CDR3 has 12 residues. Germline-derived CDR1 and CDR2 are ENHRY and SYGVKD.

The V gene is TRBV4-3, the J gene TRBJ2-3, with 12 bases aligning to TRBD2. Germline V lookup: CDR1 LGHNA, CDR2 YSLEER. With 1 base clipped from V and 1 base from J, the junction kept 3 bases outside the gene matches. The CDR3 runs 17 residues. In DNA form, the CDR3 reads TGCGCCAGCAGCCAAGGGACTAGCGGGAAGGGCACAGATACGCAGTATTTT. It yields the protein CASSQGTSGKGTDTQYF.

The chain joins TRBV10-3 to TRBJ1-2; D unclear. The V and J ends lost 4 bases and 8 bases respectively, with 14 bases between them. The germline V gene has CDR1 ENHRY and CDR2 SYGVKD. The CDR3 is made up of 13 amino acids. The CDR3 DNA sequence: TGTGCCATCAGTGCGCCAGCTACTATGGGCTACACCTTC. The encoded protein is CAISAPATMGYTF.

This clone was seen a few times. The chain combines TRBV7-9 with TRBJ1-1; D uncertain. The germline V gene has CDR1 SEHNR and CDR2 FQNEAQ (reference sequence). Trimming removed 1 base from V and 4 bases from J, with 7 bases in between. This CDR3 spans 13 amino acids. This CDR3 reads CASSLGLATEAFF. In DNA form, the CDR3 reads TGTGCCAGCAGCTTAGGTCTGGCCACTGAAGCTTTCTTT.

This clone was picked up one time. The V and J genes are TRBV30 and TRBJ1-5; the D is unclear. This CDR3 comprises 13 residues. The V gene's germline CDR1 is GTSNPN and CDR2 SVGIG (reference sequence). V shed 0 bases and J shed 4 bases, with 7 bases lying between them. CDR3 loop: CAWSVLENQPQHF. CDR3 DNA sequence: TGTGCCTGGAGTGTACTGGAGAATCAGCCCCAGCATTTT.

The rearrangement links TRBV19 to TRBJ1-4, with 7 bases matching TRBD1. CDR3 length: 15 amino acids. From germline, CDR1 is LNHDA and CDR2 SQIVND (reference sequence). V was pared by 5 bases and J by 1 base, with 4 bases of the junction left unmatched. CDR3: CASSSSGGTNEKLFF. The CDR3 DNA is TGTGCCAGTAGTTCTTCAGGGGGAACTAATGAAAAACTGTTTTTT. Drawing the rest from reference TRBV19 and TRBJ1-4, the complete variable domain is DGGITQSPKYLFRKEGQNVTLSCEQNLNHDAMYWYRQDPGQGLRLIYYSQIVNDFQKGDIAEGYSVSREKKESFPLTVTSAQKNPTAFYLCASSSSGGTNEKLFFGSGTQLSVL.

The chain uses TRBV7-2 and TRBJ2-3, with 10 bases lining up with TRBD2. The V and J ends lost 1 base and 2 bases, in that order; junction bases with no gene match: 3. The CDR3 consists of 16 residues. In germline, CDR1 is SGHTA, CDR2 FQGNSA. The CDR3 is CASSLGTSGATDTQYF. DNA of the CDR3: TGTGCCAGCAGCTTAGGTACTAGCGGGGCCACAGATACGCAGTATTTT.

This chain joins TRBV30 and TRBJ1-6, with D unclear. The CDR3 extends over 15 amino acids. V gave up 5 bases and J gave up 7 bases, with 18 bases separating them. Germline values: CDR1 GTSNPN, CDR2 SVGIG (reference sequence). The chain's CDR3 is CAWAISGPTNSPLHF. As DNA, the CDR3 is TGTGCCTGGGCAATAAGCGGGCCCACGAATTCACCCCTCCACTTT.

The V gene is TRBV24-1, the J gene TRBJ1-3; no reliable D call. V was clipped by 2 bases and J by 0 bases, with 7 bases between them. This CDR3 has 15 residues. Germline V CDR1 and CDR2: KGHDR, SFDVKD. The CDR3 bases are TGTGCCACCAGTGATTCACGCTCCTCTGGAAACACCATATATTTT. Amino acids: CATSDSRSSGNTIYF.

The chain joins TRBV5-1 to TRBJ2-3; D call uncertain. The CDR3 extends over 13 amino acids. The V gene's germline CDR1 is SGHRS and CDR2 YFSETQ. Trimming shortened V by 0 bases and J by 2 bases, and 4 bases separated the two germline ends. CDR3 protein: CASSLEITDTQYF. The CDR3, as DNA: TGCGCCAGCAGCTTGGAAATCACAGATACGCAGTATTTT.